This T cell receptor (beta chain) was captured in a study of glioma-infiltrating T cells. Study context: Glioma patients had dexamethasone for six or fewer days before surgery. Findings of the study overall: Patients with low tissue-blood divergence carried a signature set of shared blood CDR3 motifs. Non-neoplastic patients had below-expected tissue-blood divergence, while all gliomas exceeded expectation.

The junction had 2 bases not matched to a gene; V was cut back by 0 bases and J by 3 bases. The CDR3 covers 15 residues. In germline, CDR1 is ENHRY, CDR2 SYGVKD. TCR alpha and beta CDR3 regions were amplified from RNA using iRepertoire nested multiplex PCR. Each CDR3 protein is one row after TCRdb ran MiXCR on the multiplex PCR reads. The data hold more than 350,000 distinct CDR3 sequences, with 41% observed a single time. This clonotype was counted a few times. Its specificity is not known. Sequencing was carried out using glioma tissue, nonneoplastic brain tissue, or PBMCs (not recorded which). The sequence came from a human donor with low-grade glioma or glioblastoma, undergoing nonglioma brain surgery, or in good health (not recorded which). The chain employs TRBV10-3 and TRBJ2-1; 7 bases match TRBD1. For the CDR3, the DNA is TGTGCCATCAGTGAGTCGACAGGGAACTACAATGAGCAGTTCTTC. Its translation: CAISESTGNYNEQFF.